These 23 T cell receptor beta chains share one sample of origin, sequenced in a study of early T cells in non-severe SARS-CoV-2 infection (TCRdb year 2021). Preparation of the library involved 5' RACE. These reads were obtained on a NextSeq 500. The public sequencing data were trimmed at Q25 with fastp and processed into clonotypes with MiXCR by TCRdb, which kept only in-frame beta chains. Rows are unified per CDR3 protein, each entry keeping the most common DNA and genes. This sample is represented by around 81,000 distinct CDR3 sequences; 11% to 15% of them were singletons. Together, the top ten hold approximately 11% of the sample. Sequencing input: whole blood. These receptors were obtained from an adult who was a healthcare worker with PCR-confirmed SARS-CoV-2 infection or an uninfected control (not recorded which).

J is TRBJ1-1 and V is TRBV20-1, with D tentatively TRBD1 (6 bases). The CDR3 consists of 13 residues. Trimming took off 5 bases at V and 3 bases at J, with 13 bases between the two ends. CDR1 is DFQATT, CDR2 SNEGSKA, per germline (reference sequence). CDR3 sequence reads: CSAARQADTEAFF. In nucleotides, the CDR3 is TGCAGTGCTGCTAGACAGGCGGACACTGAAGCTTTCTTT.

The chain is built from TRBV12-3 or TRBV12-4 and TRBJ2-5; 9 nucleotides match TRBD1. V shed 5 bases, J shed 2 bases, and the junction held 3 bases outside the gene matches. CDR3 length: 14 residues. The chain's CDR3 is CASSLTGGQETQYF. CDR3 DNA: TGTGCCAGCAGTCTGACAGGGGGACAAGAGACCCAGTACTTC.

In this sample, this clonotype turned up once. The chain joins TRBV11-2 to TRBJ1-6; the D gene is possibly TRBD1 (6 bases). CDR1 is SGHAT and CDR2 is FQNNGV in the germline V gene. The V end lost 4 bases, the J end lost 5 bases, and 9 bases lay between the germline ends. This CDR3 spans 14 amino acids. CDR3 in amino acids: CASSYREHNSPLHF. The CDR3 region has the DNA TGTGCCAGCAGCTACAGGGAGCATAATTCACCCCTCCACTTT. Together with reference TRBV11-2 and TRBJ1-6, the CDR3 gives the full variable domain: EAGVAQSPRYKIIEKRQSVAFWCNPISGHATLYWYQQILGQGPKLLIQFQNNGVVDDSQLPKDRFSAERLKGVDSTLKIQPAKLEDSAVYLCASSYREHNSPLHFGNGTRLTVT.

The gene calls are TRBV27 and TRBJ2-7; 8 bases match TRBD1. The CDR3 spans 14 residues. Trimming cost V 9 bases and J 3 bases; bases outside gene matches: 10. Germline CDR1 is MNHEY and CDR2 is SMNVEV (reference sequence). The CDR3 bases are TGTGCCAGTTCTAGCGACAGGGGCCACTACGAGCAGTACTTC. As protein: CASSSDRGHYEQYF.

The genes are TRBV2 and TRBJ1-2; a weak D match, TRBD1 (6 bases). The V gene's germline CDR1 is SNHLY and CDR2 FYNNEI. V was clipped by 8 bases and J by 8 bases, with 21 bases between them. This CDR3 spans 14 amino acids. The CDR3 DNA reads TGTGCCAGCGGGGGAACAGGGCAACATAAGGGCTACACCTTC. It encodes CASGGTGQHKGYTF. The full variable domain, in which reference TRBV2 and TRBJ1-2 provide the parts outside the CDR3, is EPEVTQTPSHQVTQMGQEVILRCVPISNHLYFYWYRQILGQKVEFLVSFYNNEISEKSEIFDDQFSVERPDGSNFTLKIRSTKLEDSAMYFCASGGTGQHKGYTFGSGTRLTVV.

The V call is TRBV5-5, the J call TRBJ1-1, with D perhaps TRBD1 (6 bases). The V and J ends lost 4 bases and 0 bases respectively, with 16 bases between them. Germline V CDR1 and CDR2: SGHKS, YYEKEE (reference sequence). This CDR3 is built from 16 residues. The CDR3 DNA is TGTGCCAGCAGCATCACAGGGCAACGTATGAACACTGAAGCTTTCTTT. It is translated as CASSITGQRMNTEAFF.

The chain carries TRBV28 and TRBJ1-2, with D uncertain. CDR1 and CDR2 (germline): MDHEN, SYDVKM. The ends were cut back, 8 bases at V and 5 bases at J, with 12 bases in the middle. CDR3 size: 12 residues. The CDR3: CASGPSLYGYTF. In DNA form, the CDR3 reads TGTGCCAGCGGACCGAGCTTATATGGCTACACCTTC.

This clonotype came up many times. The chain links TRBV28 to TRBJ2-7; D is ambiguous. This CDR3 is 11 amino acids long. Germline CDR1 reads MDHEN; CDR2 reads SYDVKM. Deletions cut 6 bases from V and 5 bases from J, with 8 bases between. The chain's CDR3 is CASSRRDEQYF. The CDR3 nucleotides read TGTGCCAGCAGCCGACGCGACGAGCAGTACTTC.

The chain joins TRBV2 to TRBJ2-2; 8 bases are a match to TRBD1. Germline-derived CDR1 and CDR2 are SNHLY and FYNNEI. The CDR3 length is 15 residues. With V trimmed by 5 bases and J by 6 bases, 8 bases remained unmatched. The chain's CDR3 is CASSPDRDWAGELFF. CDR3 DNA sequence: TGTGCCAGCAGTCCGGACAGGGATTGGGCCGGGGAGCTGTTTTTT.

The genes are TRBV9 and TRBJ2-2; the D gene is possibly TRBD2 (5 bases). The CDR3 has 12 amino acids. Germline V CDR1 and CDR2: SGDLS, YYNGEE. Trimming took off 4 bases at V and 5 bases at J, with 6 bases between the two ends. CDR3 sequence (DNA): TGTGCCAGCAGCAGGAGGACCGGGGAGCTGTTTTTT. Encoded protein: CASSRRTGELFF. The variable domain in full, with the rest retrieved from reference TRBV9 and TRBJ2-2, is DSGVTQTPKHLITATGQRVTLRCSPRSGDLSVYWYQQSLDQGLQFLIQYYNGEERAKGNILERFSAQQFPDLHSELNLSSLELGDSALYFCASSRRTGELFFGEGSRLTVL.

The table lists this clonotype with a few counts. V is TRBV11-1 and J is TRBJ1-6, with D possibly TRBD1 on 5 matching bases. Germline lookup yields CDR1 SGHAT and CDR2 FQDESV (reference sequence). Trimming pared 4 bases from V and 9 bases from J, leaving 16 bases between. The length of the CDR3 is 15 residues. The CDR3 DNA reads TGTGCCAGCAGCTCACACACTCCGGGACTTTCACCCCTCCACTTT. Its protein product is CASSSHTPGLSPLHF.

Comments on this clonotype: One base away lies a much larger clone, so this may be a sequencing read error. The chain joins TRBV18 to TRBJ1-3, with D possibly TRBD1 on 5 matching bases. From germline, CDR1 is KGHSH and CDR2 LQKENI. V lost 3 bases to trimming and J lost 3 bases, with 12 bases between them. The CDR3 length is 15 residues. This CDR3 reads CASSPVGVVGNTIYF. Written as DNA, the CDR3 is TGTGCCAGCTCACCCGTAGGGGTTGTTGGAAACACCATATATTTT.

In this sample, this clonotype turned up once. The chain joins TRBV18 to TRBJ2-3; the D gene is possibly TRBD1 (5 bases). Trimming took off 3 bases at V and 6 bases at J, with 10 bases between the two ends. CDR1 and CDR2 (germline): KGHSH, LQKENI. The CDR3 covers 13 residues. The DNA of the CDR3 is TGTGCCAGCTCACCCCGACAGTCCGATACGCAGTATTTT. Translated, it gives CASSPRQSDTQYF.

This clonotype has ten or more counts. The chain carries TRBV5-6 and TRBJ1-6, with TRBD1 matching over 9 bases. J gave up 7 bases and V 3 bases, and 2 bases lay outside the gene matches. In germline, CDR1 is SGHDT, CDR2 YYEEEE. The CDR3 contains 14 residues. The CDR3 is CASSWGQGNSPLHF. The CDR3 DNA is TGTGCCAGCAGCTGGGGACAGGGAAATTCACCCCTCCACTTT.

In this sample, this clonotype turned up a few times. The J gene is TRBJ2-3, the V gene TRBV20-1; D possibly uses TRBD1 or TRBD2 (5 bases each). The germline V and J ends were trimmed by 4 bases and 2 bases, with 13 bases remaining between them. This CDR3 is 14 amino acids long. Germline lookup yields CDR1 DFQATT and CDR2 SNEGSKA (reference sequence). The CDR3 region has the DNA TGCAGTGCTACCGGGACCCAGCTCACAGATACGCAGTATTTT. Translating it yields CSATGTQLTDTQYF.

This clonotype was counted once. The chain links TRBV7-3 to TRBJ2-1; perhaps TRBD2 as D (5 bases). V was cut by 4 bases and J by 7 bases, with 14 bases left in between. Germline CDR1 reads SGHTA; CDR2 reads FQGTGA. CDR3 length: 14 amino acids. CDR3 sequence: CASSWTGSVNEQFF. CDR3 sequence (DNA): TGTGCCAGCAGCTGGACGGGGTCGGTTAATGAGCAGTTCTTC.

The rearrangement joins TRBV28 to TRBJ2-3; D remains ambiguous. CDR3 length equals 13 residues. Per the germline V gene, CDR1 is MDHEN and CDR2 is SYDVKM. The V end lost 7 bases, the J end lost 1 base, and 9 bases lay between the germline ends. CDR3 DNA sequence: TGTGCCAGCATAGATCGTGGCACAGATACGCAGTATTTT. Translated: CASIDRGTDTQYF.

V gene TRBV9 combines with J gene TRBJ2-7; D remains unclear. The CDR3 spans 14 residues. The germline V gene has CDR1 SGDLS and CDR2 YYNGEE. V shed 10 bases and J shed 2 bases, with 19 bases lying between them. The CDR3 is CAGRPIPWTYEQYF. CDR3 nucleotide sequence: TGTGCCGGACGACCGATCCCATGGACCTACGAGCAGTACTTC. Drawing the rest from reference TRBV9 and TRBJ2-7, the complete variable domain is DSGVTQTPKHLITATGQRVTLRCSPRSGDLSVYWYQQSLDQGLQFLIQYYNGEERAKGNILERFSAQQFPDLHSELNLSSLELGDSALYFCAGRPIPWTYEQYFGPGTRLTVT.

A few counts support this clonotype. The V gene is TRBV12-5, the J gene TRBJ1-3; no clear D. The CDR3 length is 15 residues. V dropped 1 base and J dropped 0 bases, with 7 bases sitting between them. CDR1 and CDR2 from the germline V gene are LGHNT and FRNRAP. In DNA, the CDR3 is TGTGCTAGTGGTTTGGAGGGAACCTCTGGAAACACCATATATTTT. Its translation: CASGLEGTSGNTIYF.

J is TRBJ1-1 and V is TRBV20-1; 7 bases are shared with TRBD1. The germline gives CDR1 DFQATT, CDR2 SNEGSKA (reference sequence). Germline trimming cut 6 bases from V and 1 base from J; bases unmatched to any gene: 5. The CDR3 sequence is 13 residues long. The CDR3 DNA follows: TGCAGTGCCGTAGGGGGCGCGAACACTGAAGCTTTCTTT. The encoded protein is CSAVGGANTEAFF.

The rearrangement uses TRBV10-1 and TRBJ2-3, with D uncertain. The V end lost 0 bases, the J end lost 1 base, and 11 bases lay between the germline ends. The germline gives CDR1 WNHNN, CDR2 SYGVQD (reference sequence). The CDR3 sequence is 16 residues long. The CDR3 DNA follows: TGCGCCAGCAGTGAGTCTGAGATTCACCGCACAGATACGCAGTATTTT. Translation: CASSESEIHRTDTQYF.

This clonotype was observed a few times. In DNA, the CDR3 is TGTGCCAGCAGCTTATTGCGGGGTACCGGGGAGCTGTTTTTT. This encodes CASSLLRGTGELFF. The chain combines TRBV7-3 with TRBJ2-2; the D gene is possibly TRBD2 (6 bases). The CDR3 is 14 residues long. CDR1 is SGHTA, CDR2 FQGTGA, per germline. Trimming removed 2 bases from V and 5 bases from J, with 9 bases in between.

This clonotype was observed a handful of times. The rearrangement links TRBV19 to TRBJ2-5; D is unresolved. The CDR3 spans 14 residues. V was clipped by 2 bases and J by 5 bases, with 12 bases between them. Per the germline V gene, CDR1 is LNHDA and CDR2 is SQIVND (reference sequence). For the CDR3, the DNA is TGTGCCAGTAGTATAACGGCCTATACGGAGACCCAGTACTTC. The encoded protein is CASSITAYTETQYF.